This record looks at one T cell receptor beta chain sequence and its context. Its antigen is currently unknown. This specimen comes from a study of T cell responses to AZD1222 COVID-19 vaccine. General study points: CD4 TCRs linked to vaccination spanned spike, dominating at 160-218 and 743-854. Just a handful of AZD1222 recipients were seropositive at baseline.

The protocol was immunoSEQ multiplex PCR, while the TCRdb copy is restricted to in-frame clones and leaves out a portion. Of about 79,000 clones listed, 83% are singletons. Doses given second, at about 4 or about 12 weeks, were pooled. Germline CDR1 reads MDHEN; CDR2 reads SYDVKM. Trimming left V 3 bases short and J 8 bases short, with 10 bases between. This CDR3 has 12 residues. The source is an adult who received the AZD1222 COVID-19 vaccine. Source: peripheral blood, taken 28 days after the second AZD1222 dose. The chain links TRBV28 to TRBJ1-2; D unclear. The DNA of the CDR3 is TGTGCCAGCAGTTTGGCCCGCGGGGGCTACACCTTC. This translates into CASSLARGGYTF.